This T cell receptor (beta chain) originates from a study of radiation and T cells in renal cell carcinoma. Specified time point: blood 2 weeks post-SBRT. Regarding treatment: 15 Gy SBRT to primary tumor, nephrectomy 4 weeks later. CDR1 LGHNA and CDR2 YSLEER come from the germline V gene. Trimming stripped 0 bases from V and 7 bases from J, with 7 bases between. CDR3 length equals 13 residues. Sequencing used immunoSEQ multiplex PCR; TCRdb keeps in-frame clones, though not all of them. The sample records tens of thousands of clones, 70% to 90% being singletons. Points on this clone: The sample carries other DNA sequences with the same CDR3.

This sequence originates from a woman in her forties or fifties with renal cell carcinoma. The chain employs TRBV4-3 and TRBJ2-1; D possibly corresponds to TRBD2 (6 bases). The material was blood, obtained from a patient whose treatment included radiotherapy and nephrectomy. CDR3 DNA: TGCGCCAGCAGCCAAGAAGGAGGGAATGAGCAGTTCTTC. It codes for CASSQEGGNEQFF.